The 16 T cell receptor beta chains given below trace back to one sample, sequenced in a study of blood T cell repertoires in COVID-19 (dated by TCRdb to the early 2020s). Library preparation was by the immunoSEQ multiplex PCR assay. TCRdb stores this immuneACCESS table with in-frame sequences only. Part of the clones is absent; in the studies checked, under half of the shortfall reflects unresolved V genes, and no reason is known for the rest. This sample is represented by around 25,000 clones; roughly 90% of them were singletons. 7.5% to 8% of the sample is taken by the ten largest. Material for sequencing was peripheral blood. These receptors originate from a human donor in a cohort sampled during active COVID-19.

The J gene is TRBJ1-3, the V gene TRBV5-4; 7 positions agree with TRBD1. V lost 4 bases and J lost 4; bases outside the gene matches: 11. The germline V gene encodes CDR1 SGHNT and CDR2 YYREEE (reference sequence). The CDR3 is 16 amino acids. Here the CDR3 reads CASSRGGTGRGNTIYF. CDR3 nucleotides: TGTGCCAGCAGCAGAGGGGGCACAGGGCGGGGAAACACCATATATTTT.

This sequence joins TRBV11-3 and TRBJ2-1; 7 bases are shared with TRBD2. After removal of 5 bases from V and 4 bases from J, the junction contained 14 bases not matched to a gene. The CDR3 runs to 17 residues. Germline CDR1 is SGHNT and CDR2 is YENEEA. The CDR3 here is CASSLRRGSGSYNEQFF. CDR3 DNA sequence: TGTGCCAGCAGCCTGAGACGGGGTAGCGGGTCGTACAATGAGCAGTTCTTC.

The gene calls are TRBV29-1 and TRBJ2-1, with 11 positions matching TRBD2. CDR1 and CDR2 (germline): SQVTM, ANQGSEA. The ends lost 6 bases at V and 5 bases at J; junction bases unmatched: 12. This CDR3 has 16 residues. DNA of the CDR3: TGCAGCGTCCGAAGATCGGGACTAGCGGATCACAATGAGCAGTTCTTC. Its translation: CSVRRSGLADHNEQFF.

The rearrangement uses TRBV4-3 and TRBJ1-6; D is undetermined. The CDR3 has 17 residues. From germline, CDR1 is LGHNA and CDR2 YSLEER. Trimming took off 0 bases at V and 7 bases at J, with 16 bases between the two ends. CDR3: CASSQDLVPSGNSPLHF. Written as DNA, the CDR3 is TGCGCCAGCAGCCAAGATTTAGTCCCCTCGGGGAATTCACCCCTCCACTTT.

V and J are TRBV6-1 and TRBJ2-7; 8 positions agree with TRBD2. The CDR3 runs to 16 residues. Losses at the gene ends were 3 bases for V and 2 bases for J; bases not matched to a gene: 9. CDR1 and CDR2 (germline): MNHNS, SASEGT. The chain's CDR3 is CASSDGPRLAPYEQYF. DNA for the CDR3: TGTGCCAGCAGTGACGGACCGAGACTAGCGCCCTACGAGCAGTACTTC.

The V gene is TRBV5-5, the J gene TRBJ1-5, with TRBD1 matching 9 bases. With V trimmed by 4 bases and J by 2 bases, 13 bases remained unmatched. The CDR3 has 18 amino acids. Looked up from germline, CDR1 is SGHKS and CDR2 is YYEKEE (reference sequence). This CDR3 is CASSADRGVDTGNQPQHF. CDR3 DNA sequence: TGTGCCAGCAGCGCAGACAGGGGGGTTGACACGGGCAATCAGCCCCAGCATTTT.

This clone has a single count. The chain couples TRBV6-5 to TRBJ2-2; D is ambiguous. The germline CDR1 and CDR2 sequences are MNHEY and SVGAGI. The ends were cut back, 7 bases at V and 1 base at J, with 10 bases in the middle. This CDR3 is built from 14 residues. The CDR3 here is CASNALRNTGELFF. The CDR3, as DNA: TGTGCCAGCAACGCTCTCAGGAACACCGGGGAGCTGTTTTTT.

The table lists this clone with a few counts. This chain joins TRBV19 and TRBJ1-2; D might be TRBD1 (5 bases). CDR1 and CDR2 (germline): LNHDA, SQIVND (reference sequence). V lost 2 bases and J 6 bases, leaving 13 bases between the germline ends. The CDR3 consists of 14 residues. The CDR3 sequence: CASSIQTAINGYTF. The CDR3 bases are TGTGCCAGTAGTATACAGACAGCGATAAATGGCTACACCTTC.

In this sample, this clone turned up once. This CDR3 is CASTSVGSRKLFF. DNA for the CDR3: TGTGCCAGCACCTCAGTAGGGAGTCGAAAACTGTTTTTT. The chain is built from TRBV28 and TRBJ1-4; no definite D call. Germline values: CDR1 MDHEN, CDR2 SYDVKM. Trimming shortened V by 7 bases and J by 10 bases, and 16 bases separated the two germline ends. The CDR3 is made up of 13 amino acids.

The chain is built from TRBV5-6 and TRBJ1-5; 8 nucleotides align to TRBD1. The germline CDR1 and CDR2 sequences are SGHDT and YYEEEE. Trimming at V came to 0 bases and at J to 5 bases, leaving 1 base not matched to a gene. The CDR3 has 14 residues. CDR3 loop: CASSLADRDQPQHF. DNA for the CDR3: TGTGCCAGCAGCTTGGCGGACAGGGATCAGCCCCAGCATTTT.

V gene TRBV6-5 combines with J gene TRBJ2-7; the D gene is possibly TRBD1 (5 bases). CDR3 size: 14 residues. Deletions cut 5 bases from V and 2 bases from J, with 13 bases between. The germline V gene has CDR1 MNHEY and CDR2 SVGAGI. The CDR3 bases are TGTGCCAGCAGTAAAACAGGTTTTACCTACGAGCAGTACTTC. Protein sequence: CASSKTGFTYEQYF.

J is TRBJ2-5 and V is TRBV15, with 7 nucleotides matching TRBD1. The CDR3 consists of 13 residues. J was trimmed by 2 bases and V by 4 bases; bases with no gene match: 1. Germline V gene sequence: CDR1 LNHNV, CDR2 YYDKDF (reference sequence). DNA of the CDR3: TGTGCCACCAGCACGGGACAGCAAGAGACCCAGTACTTC. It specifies CATSTGQQETQYF.

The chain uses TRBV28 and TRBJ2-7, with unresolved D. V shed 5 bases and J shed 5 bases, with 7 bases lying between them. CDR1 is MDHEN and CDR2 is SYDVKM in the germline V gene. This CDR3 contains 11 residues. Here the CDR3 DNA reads TGTGCCAGCAGTCGAGGCCACGAGCAGTACTTC. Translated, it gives CASSRGHEQYF. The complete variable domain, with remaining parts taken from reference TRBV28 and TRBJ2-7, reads DVKVTQSSRYLVKRTGEKVFLECVQDMDHENMFWYRQDPGLGLRLIYFSYDVKMKEKGDIPEGYSVSREKKERFSLILESASTNQTSMYLCASSRGHEQYFGPGTRLTVT.

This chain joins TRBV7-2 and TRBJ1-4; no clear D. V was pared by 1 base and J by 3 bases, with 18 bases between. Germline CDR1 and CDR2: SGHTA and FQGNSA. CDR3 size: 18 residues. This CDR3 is CASSLETGGRISNEKLFF. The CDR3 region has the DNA TGTGCCAGCAGCTTAGAAACGGGAGGGAGGATCTCTAATGAAAAACTGTTTTTT.

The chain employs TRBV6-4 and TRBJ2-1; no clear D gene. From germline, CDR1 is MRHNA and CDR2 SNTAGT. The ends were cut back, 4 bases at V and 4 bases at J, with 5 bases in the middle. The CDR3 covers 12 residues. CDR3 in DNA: TGTGCCAGCAGTGGCACATACAATGAGCAGTTCTTC. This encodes CASSGTYNEQFF.

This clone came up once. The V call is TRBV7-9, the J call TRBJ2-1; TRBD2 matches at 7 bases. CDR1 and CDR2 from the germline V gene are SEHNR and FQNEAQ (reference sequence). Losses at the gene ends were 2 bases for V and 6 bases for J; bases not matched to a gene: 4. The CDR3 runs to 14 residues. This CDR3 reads CASSLIAGVNEQFF. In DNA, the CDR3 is TGTGCCAGCAGCTTAATTGCGGGGGTCAATGAGCAGTTCTTC.